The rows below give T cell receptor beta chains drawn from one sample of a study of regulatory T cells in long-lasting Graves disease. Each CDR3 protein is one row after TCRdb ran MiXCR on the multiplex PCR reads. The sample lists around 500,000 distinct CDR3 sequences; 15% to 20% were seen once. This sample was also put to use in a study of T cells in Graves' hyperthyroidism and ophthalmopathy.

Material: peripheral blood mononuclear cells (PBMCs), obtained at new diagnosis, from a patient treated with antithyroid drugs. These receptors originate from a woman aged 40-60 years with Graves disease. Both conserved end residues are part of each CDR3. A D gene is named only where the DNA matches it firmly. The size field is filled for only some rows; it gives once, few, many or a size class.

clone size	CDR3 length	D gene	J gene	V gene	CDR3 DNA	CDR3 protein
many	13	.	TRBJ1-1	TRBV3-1	TGTGCCAGCAGCCGAGGGAGGAAAACTGAAGCTTTCTTT	CASSRGRKTEAFF
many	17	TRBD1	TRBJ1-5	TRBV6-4	TGTGCCAGCAGTGACTTCTTCGGACAGGTGGATAATCAGCCCCAGCATTTT	CASSDFFGQVDNQPQHF
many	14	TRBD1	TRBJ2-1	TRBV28	TGTGCCAGCGGGACAGGGTCCTATCACAATGAGCAGTTCTTC	CASGTGSYHNEQFF
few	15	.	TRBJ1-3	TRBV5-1	TGCGCCAGCAGCTTGGCCGAAGACTCTGGAAACACCATATATTTT	CASSLAEDSGNTIYF
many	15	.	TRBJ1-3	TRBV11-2	TGTGCCAGCAGCTTAGGCGAAAACTCTGGAAACACCATATATTTT	CASSLGENSGNTIYF
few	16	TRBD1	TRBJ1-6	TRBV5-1	TGCGCCAGCAGTTTTTACTACAGGGGTTATAATTCACCCCTCCACTTT	CASSFYYRGYNSPLHF
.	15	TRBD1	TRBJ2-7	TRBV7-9	TGTGCCAGCAGCTCTGACAGGGGGGTTCCTTCGAGGCAGTACTTC	CASSSDRGVPSRQYF
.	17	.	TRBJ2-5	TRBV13	TGTGCCAGCAGCTTAGAGCGGGACGGGGGCCCTCAAGAGACCCAGTACTTC	CASSLERDGGPQETQYF
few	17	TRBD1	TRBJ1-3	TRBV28	TGTGCCAGCAGTCCTCGACAGGGAATCGGCTCTGGAAACACCATATATTTT	CASSPRQGIGSGNTIYF
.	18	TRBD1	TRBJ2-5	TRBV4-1	TGCGCCAGCAGCCAAGGGGGAACCGGGACAGGCTTGAAAGAGACCCAGTACTTC	CASSQGGTGTGLKETQYF
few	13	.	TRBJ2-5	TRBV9	TGTGCCAGCAGCGTCTTCGAGAAAGAGACCCAGTACTTC	CASSVFEKETQYF
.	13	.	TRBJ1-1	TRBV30	TGTGCCTGGAGTGGGCTATTGCGTACTGAAGCTTTCTTT	CAWSGLLRTEAFF
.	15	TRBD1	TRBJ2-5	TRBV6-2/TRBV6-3	TGTGCCAGCAGTTACGGGGACAGGGAATGGGAGACCCAGTACTTC	CASSYGDREWETQYF
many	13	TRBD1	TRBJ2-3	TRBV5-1	TGCGCCAGCAGCTGGGACAGGTTTGATACGCAGTATTTT	CASSWDRFDTQYF
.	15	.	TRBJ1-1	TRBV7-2	TGTGCCAGCAGCTTCGGAGGGGCTCCGAACACTGAAGTTTTCTTT	CASSFGGAPNTEVFF
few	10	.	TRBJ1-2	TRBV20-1	TGCAGTGCTTTCAGCTATGGCTACACCTTC	CSAFSYGYTF
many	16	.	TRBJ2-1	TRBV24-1	TGTGCCACCAGTGATCCCGACCCGCGCTCCTACAATGAGCAGTTCTTC	CATSDPDPRSYNEQFF
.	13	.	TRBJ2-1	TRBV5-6	TGTGCCAGCAGCTTGCTTAGTAGAAATGAGCAGTTCTTC	CASSLLSRNEQFF
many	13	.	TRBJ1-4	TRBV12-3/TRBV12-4	TGTGCCTGCAAATCGACGGACACGGCAAAACTGTTTTTT	CACKSTDTAKLFF
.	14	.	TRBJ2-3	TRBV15	TGTGCCATCGGACCCGGGGGCGACACAGATACGCAGTATTTT	CAIGPGGDTDTQYF
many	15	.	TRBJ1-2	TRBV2	TGTGCCAGTAGAAAGTTGAGGGGAGCGCCCTATGGCTACACCTTC	CASRKLRGAPYGYTF
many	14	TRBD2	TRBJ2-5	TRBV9	TGTGCCAGCAGCGTAGGGCTAGCGGAAGAGACCCAGTACTTC	CASSVGLAEETQYF